This T cell receptor beta chain originates from a study of blood T cell repertoires in COVID-19 (dated by TCRdb to 2018 to 2021). Looking at the study overall: The collaborator samples originated in the United States, Italy and Spain and spanned the acute and convalescent phases of COVID-19. The material from the prospective study consisted of cDNA or gDNA derived from T cells, B-cell-depleted T cells, or PBMCs. The dataset comprised deeply sampled blood TCRbeta repertoires from subjects exposed to, actively infected with, or recovered from COVID-19. The repertoires were released in a freely available public database meant as a resource for research on the immune response to SARS-CoV-2. Samples came from the ongoing ImmuneRACE study (first 160 participants) plus 1,254 subjects from 6 global collaborators. A de-identified subject ID, COVID-19 status, age in years and sex were almost always included in the sample metadata. Where available, HLA class I and class II types were obtained from metadata supplied by the sample provider rather than from assay-based typing. Study-wide findings and limitations: How much clinical and demographic metadata was included differed by source and by participant, and the metadata was provided uncurated.

Participants in the prospective study were enrolled through a virtual design, were aged 18 to 89 years, and lived in roughly 25 United States geographic areas. Cohort assignment in the prospective study relied on participant-reported clinical history from a screening survey and a study questionnaire. In the prospective study, whole blood, serum and a nasopharyngeal or oropharyngeal swab were collected from each participant by mobile phlebotomists. Over a roughly two-month period, participants in the prospective study had the option of providing additional blood draws and questionnaires. Prospective study blood samples were shipped either frozen or at room temperature before DNA extraction. This clone was picked up a small number of times. Its antigen is still unknown. Base qualities are not at hand, and no much larger clone is one base apart. The CDR3 has 15 amino acids, counting the end cysteine and phenylalanine. Solely the CDR3 DNA is kept, with 45 bases framed from the first base. Looking up the germline V gene yields CDR1 SGHAT and CDR2 FQNNGV. The junction carries 21 bases between V and J, which are trimmed by 5 bases and 8 bases respectively.

TCRbeta CDR3 regions were amplified from genomic DNA by means of the immunoSEQ Assay, a bias-controlled multiplex PCR. In the source study's methods: The number of nucleated cells in each sample was estimated by amplification of reference gene primers within the assay. To quantify the absolute abundance of each unique TCRbeta CDR3 rearrangement, sequence reads were collapsed and filtered. For each sample, productive Simpson clonality was calculated by taking the square root of Simpson's diversity index across productive rearrangements. In TCRdb, the immuneACCESS table is reduced to in-frame sequences with V and J assigned. These tables do not hold every clone; where another copy was compared, an unresolved V gene accounts for under half, and the others remain unexplained. V and J calls and clone size are those listed in that table; D and trimming were worked out from the DNA. Across this sample there are under 500,000 clones, with about 85% seen only once. The ten most abundant clones make up almost 2% of the sample.

What was sequenced was PBMCs or T cells enriched from blood (not recorded which). The chain couples TRBV11-2 to TRBJ1-2, with the D gene not confidently named. The receptor comes from a woman aged 18 to 35 with acute COVID-19. The CDR3 sequence is CASSLMATNSLGYTF. The DNA is TGTGCCAGCAGCCTCATGGCCACCAACAGTTTAGGCTACACCTTC.